This T cell receptor (beta chain) is from a study of tumor-infiltrating lymphocytes in oesophageal squamous cell carcinoma. This CDR3 is built from 13 residues. Between the trimmed V and J ends, which lost 4 bases and 0 bases, there was a span of 6 bases. Germline loops: CDR1 MNHGY, CDR2 SVAAGI. Via MiXCR, TCRdb re-called the PCR reads, giving one row per CDR3 protein. The repertoire holds about 15,000 distinct CDR3 sequences, with about 50% as singletons. Sequencing was done on a sample of esophageal tumor tissue. The chain is built from TRBV6-9 and TRBJ1-1; D uncertain. This clonotype originated in a male donor with esophageal squamous cell carcinoma. CDR3: CASSSSLNTEAFF. In DNA, the CDR3 is TGTGCCAGCAGTTCTTCACTGAACACTGAAGCTTTCTTT.